This entry is about one T cell receptor (beta chain). Its matching antigen is unknown. These data are taken from a study of cytomegalovirus exposure and HLA in healthy donors. CDR1 is GTSNPN, CDR2 SVGIG, per germline (reference sequence). The CDR3 has 14 amino acids. Trimming pared 7 bases from V and 1 base from J, leaving 14 bases between. Overall study results and limits: First-cohort TCR clusters tended to co-occur in the approximately 130 validation repertoires, a later analysis found. The study recorded 160 or so TCR beta chains that were cytomegalovirus-associated.

Separate from the approximately 670-subject first cohort, the roughly 120-subject validation cohort was the one that the donors belonged to. Here immunoSEQ multiplex PCR was the method, and the copy in TCRdb shows in-frame clones only, minus some. The data contain 150,000 to 200,000 clones, around 84% of them seen just once; the ten biggest clones take up around an eighth. Sequenced: PBMCs. The source is a woman aged 30 to 39 in good health and CMV-seropositive. The chain uses TRBV30 and TRBJ2-1; TRBD2 is a possible D gene (6 bases). CDR3 region: CASLGGGSYNEQFF. The CDR3 nucleotides read TGTGCCTCTCTGGGGGGAGGATCCTACAATGAGCAGTTCTTC.